The entry below gives a single TCR beta chain sequence along with its context. The antigen it recognizes is unknown. No clone much larger than this one lies a single base away; base qualities are absent. The CDR3 numbers 13 residues from cysteine through phenylalanine. Kept here is only the CDR3 DNA, which spans 39 bases and is read in frame from base 1. CDR1 MNHEY and CDR2 SVGAGI are derived from the germline V gene. Here V drops 5 bases and J drops 5 bases, and the junction holds 4 bases not matched to any gene. This entry belongs to a study of OX40 agonist ivuxolimab in advanced cancers. A note on the overall study: Ivuxolimab, which targeted the costimulatory receptor OX40 (CD134), was an agonistic, fully human IgG2 monoclonal antibody. Of the approximately 50 dose-escalation patients, hepatocellular carcinoma was present in approximately 20, melanoma in about 15, renal cell carcinoma in 9 and head and neck cancer in 9. Partial responses occurred in three dose-escalation patients: two with cutaneous melanoma and one with hepatocellular carcinoma. Peripheral TCRbeta sequencing aimed to test whether ivuxolimab altered TCR sequence diversity and caused clonal T-cell expansion. The monotherapy dose-escalation portion (N of about 50 patients) of the phase I ivuxolimab trial is reported in the paper. In the dose-escalation cohort, over 65% of patients were male, and the mean age was around 60 years, with a range of 23 to 79. Intravenous ivuxolimab was administered to patients every 2 weeks at six dose levels: 0.01, 0.1, 0.3, 1.5, 3 and 10 mg/kg. Prior anti-PD-1, anti-PD-L1 or anti-CTLA-4 therapy was permitted, and roughly two fifths of dose-escalation patients had received checkpoint inhibitors.

Patients with autoimmune disease history or receiving systemic immunosuppression were excluded from the trial. Peripheral blood for TCR sequencing was drawn from every dose cohort at baseline, at cycle 4 day 1 and at cycle 7 day 1. The samples were drawn from a first-in-human, open-label, multicenter phase I dose-escalation trial of ivuxolimab. Adults with locally advanced or metastatic head and neck squamous cell, hepatocellular, melanoma or renal cell carcinoma were enrolled in the trial. Before TCR sequencing, CD4+ and CD8+ T cells were separately sorted from peripheral blood. What the study reported, not specific to this receptor: After ivuxolimab, more expanded clones were found on average in CD8+ T cells than in CD4+ T cells. Low levels of normalized T-cell clonal expansion were also seen in some patients who did not respond. In partial responders in the 0.1-3.0 mg/kg groups, normalized peripheral clonal expansion was found to be among the lowest, especially among CD8+ T cells. At doses of 0.1 to 3.0 mg/kg, clonal expansion of both CD4+ and CD8+ blood T cells was observed from baseline to week 6. The antigen specificity of the peripheral T cells that underwent clonal expansion was not determined.

Genomic DNA was isolated from the sorted cells so that the TCRbeta CDR3 region could be sequenced. The immunoSEQ Assay was used to sequence the TCRbeta CDR3 regions. As stored in TCRdb, this immuneACCESS dataset retains in-frame rearrangements with V and J assigned. A fraction of the clones does not appear; measured against another copy, unresolved V genes explain less than half of the discrepancy, and the remainder lacks a known reason. The sample records about 79,000 clones, 90% of which are singletons. Of the sample, around 0.33% falls within the top ten clones. Recombination connected TRBV6-5 to TRBJ1-1, and TRBD1 aligns with 8 junction nucleotides. The sample consisted of CD4+ or CD8+ T cells sorted from blood, taken in a trial of the OX40 agonist ivuxolimab. This receptor was identified in an adult with an advanced solid tumor such as melanoma, head and neck, liver or kidney cancer. CDR3 loop: CASSTRTGTEAFF. The DNA reads as follows: TGTGCCAGCAGTACTCGGACAGGGACTGAAGCTTTCTTT.